This T cell receptor beta chain was found in a study of identical twins. The study, taken as a whole, reports: Sequences that were out-of-frame, alpha and twin-shared displayed an excess of low generation probability. There were fewer insertions in abundant cord blood beta clonotypes, but memory repertoires showed no such pattern.

V lost 2 bases, J lost 1 base, and 11 bases lay in between. This CDR3 is 15 amino acids long. The germline V gene encodes CDR1 SGDLS and CDR2 YYNGEE. A universal primer site was incorporated via template switching, and the cDNA contained unique molecular identifiers. TCRdb fed the 5' RACE reads into MiXCR, producing one record per CDR3 protein. There are 460,000 or so distinct CDR3 sequences in the sample; 12% to 15% occur only once, and approximately 0.52% lies in the top ten. This clonotype was detected a few times. The antigen remains undetermined. These data were also filed under a second study, of yellow fever vaccine responses in identical twins. That work adds: Twins' T cell vaccine responses reportedly looked partly convergent, partly personalized.

This chain connects TRBV9 to TRBJ2-3; either TRBD1 or TRBD2 may supply D (5 bases each). The TCR sequence derives from a young woman in good health. Sequencing was done on a sample of CD4+ T cells sorted from blood. The chain's CDR3 is CASSVGTYGTDTQYF. The CDR3 coding sequence is TGTGCCAGCAGCGTCGGGACGTACGGCACAGATACGCAGTATTTT.